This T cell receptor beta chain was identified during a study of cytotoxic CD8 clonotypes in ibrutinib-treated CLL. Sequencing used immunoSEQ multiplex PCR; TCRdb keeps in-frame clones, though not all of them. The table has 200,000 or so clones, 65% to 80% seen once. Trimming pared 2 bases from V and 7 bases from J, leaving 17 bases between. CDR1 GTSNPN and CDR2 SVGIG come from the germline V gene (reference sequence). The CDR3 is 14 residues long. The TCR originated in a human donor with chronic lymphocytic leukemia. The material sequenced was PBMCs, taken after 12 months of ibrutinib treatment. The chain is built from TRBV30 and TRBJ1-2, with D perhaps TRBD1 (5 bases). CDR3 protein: CAWSLGRGGVGYTF. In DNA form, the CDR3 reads TGTGCCTGGAGTTTGGGCCGAGGAGGGGTTGGCTACACCTTC.